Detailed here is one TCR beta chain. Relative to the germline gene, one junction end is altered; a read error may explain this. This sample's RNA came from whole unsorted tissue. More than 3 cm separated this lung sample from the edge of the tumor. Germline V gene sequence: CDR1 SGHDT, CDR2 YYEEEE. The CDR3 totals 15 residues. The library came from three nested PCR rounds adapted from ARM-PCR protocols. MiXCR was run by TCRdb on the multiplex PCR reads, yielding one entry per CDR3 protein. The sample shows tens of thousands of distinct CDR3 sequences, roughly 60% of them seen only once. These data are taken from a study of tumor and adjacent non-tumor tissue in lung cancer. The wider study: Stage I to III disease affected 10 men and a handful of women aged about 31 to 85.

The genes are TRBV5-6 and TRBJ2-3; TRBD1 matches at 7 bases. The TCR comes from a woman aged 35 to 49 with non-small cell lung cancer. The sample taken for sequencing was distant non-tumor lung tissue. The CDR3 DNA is TGTGCCAGGAGCTTGGGACAGATTAGCACAGATACGTGGTATTTT. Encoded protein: CARSLGQISTDTWYF.